These 20 T cell receptor beta chains came from one sample sequenced in a study of early T cells in non-severe SARS-CoV-2 infection (dated by TCRdb to the early 2020s). Library preparation used 5' RACE. The data were produced on a NextSeq 500. In TCRdb, the public reads were trimmed at Q25 with fastp and aligned with MiXCR, with productive beta chains retained. Entries are consolidated by CDR3 protein sequence, retaining the most common genes and DNA. The sample data list over 70,000 distinct CDR3 sequences, and around 15% of these were observed just once. Together, the top ten hold about 6.7% of the sample. Sequencing input: whole blood. These receptors were collected from an adult who was a healthcare worker with PCR-confirmed SARS-CoV-2 infection or an uninfected control (not recorded which).

The V and J genes are TRBV11-2 and TRBJ1-5; 8 nucleotides line up with TRBD1. CDR1 and CDR2 (germline): SGHAT, FQNNGV. V dropped 5 bases and J dropped 4; count of bases not matched to a gene: 10. The CDR3 is 16 amino acids. CDR3 sequence reads: CASSQGAQGRNQPQHF. The CDR3 nucleotides are TGTGCCAGCAGCCAGGGGGCCCAAGGCAGGAATCAGCCCCAGCATTTT.

The sample holds a few counts of this clonotype. The CDR3 DNA sequence: TGTGCCAGCAGTCATAAAGACCCGAAAGGCTCCTACGAGCAGTACTTC. It yields the protein CASSHKDPKGSYEQYF. V is TRBV2 and J is TRBJ2-7; D is unresolved. This CDR3 region has 16 residues. The V end lost 5 bases, the J end lost 0 bases, and 17 bases lay between the germline ends. The V gene's germline CDR1 is SNHLY and CDR2 FYNNEI.

The sample holds a few counts of this clonotype. The rearrangement links TRBV29-1 to TRBJ2-7; D ambiguous. The germline V and J ends were trimmed by 4 bases and 0 bases, with 16 bases remaining between them. The CDR3 spans 15 residues. CDR1 SQVTM and CDR2 ANQGSEA come from the germline V gene. CDR3 in amino acids: CSVVPPSKSSYEQYF. CDR3 DNA sequence: TGCAGCGTTGTACCGCCTTCAAAATCCTCCTACGAGCAGTACTTC.

This clonotype was detected a few times. This chain links TRBV30 with TRBJ2-5; 11 bases are a match to TRBD2. The CDR3 contains 14 residues. Germline CDR1 GTSNPN, CDR2 SVGIG (reference sequence). Trimming removed 4 bases from V and 5 bases from J; junction bases left unmatched: 6. The chain's CDR3 is CAWTSGRYLETQYF. CDR3 DNA: TGTGCCTGGACTAGCGGGAGGTATTTGGAGACCCAGTACTTC.

The chain recombines TRBV10-1 with TRBJ2-1, with D possibly matching TRBD1 (5 bases). This CDR3 spans 14 amino acids. V lost 4 bases, J lost 3 bases, and 10 bases lay in between. CDR1 and CDR2 (germline): WNHNN, SYGVQD (reference sequence). CDR3 protein: CASSAGSVYNEQFF. The CDR3 coding sequence is TGCGCCAGCAGTGCAGGGTCCGTCTACAATGAGCAGTTCTTC.

This sequence joins TRBV28 and TRBJ2-7; 9 bases line up with TRBD1. Germline CDR1 MDHEN, CDR2 SYDVKM. The CDR3 is made up of 14 amino acids. The junction had 11 bases not matched to a gene; V was cut back by 7 bases and J by 7 bases. This CDR3 is CASTSGDRAPEQYF. The CDR3 DNA follows: TGTGCCAGCACCTCCGGGGACAGGGCCCCAGAGCAGTACTTC.

At least ten counts were recorded for this clonotype. The gene calls are TRBV29-1 and TRBJ2-3, with 7 bases that match TRBD1. The V and J ends lost 0 bases and 12 bases, in that order; junction bases with no gene match: 12. Germline-derived CDR1 and CDR2 are SQVTM and ANQGSEA. This CDR3 is built from 14 residues. The CDR3 here is CSVEDTGTELSQYF. CDR3 coding DNA: TGCAGCGTTGAAGATACCGGGACAGAGCTGTCTCAGTATTTT.

This clonotype was observed many times. The chain uses TRBV27 and TRBJ2-1, with 7 bases aligning to TRBD2. V trimming: 5 bases; J trimming: 2 bases; junction bases outside the gene matches: 12. Germline CDR1 and CDR2: MNHEY and SMNVEV (reference sequence). The CDR3 contains 17 residues. CDR3 sequence reads: CASSPPIYSGTYNEQFF. The CDR3 coding sequence is TGTGCCAGCAGTCCACCCATCTACAGCGGGACCTACAATGAGCAGTTCTTC.

The chain employs TRBV28 and TRBJ2-4, with D possibly TRBD1 on 6 matching bases. This CDR3 spans 15 amino acids. V shed 4 bases and J shed 1 base, with 11 bases lying between them. Germline values: CDR1 MDHEN, CDR2 SYDVKM. The CDR3 DNA is TGTGCCAGCAGTTGGAACAGGGAGGCCAAAAACATTCAGTACTTC. Protein: CASSWNREAKNIQYF.

This chain joins TRBV5-5 and TRBJ2-1; TRBD2 agrees at 8 bases. From germline, CDR1 is SGHKS and CDR2 YYEKEE (reference sequence). V was pared by 6 bases and J by 3 bases, with 8 bases of the junction left unmatched. This CDR3 is built from 15 residues. The CDR3 protein is CASTLTSALYNEQFF. CDR3 nucleotide sequence: TGTGCCAGCACCCTGACTAGCGCCCTCTACAATGAGCAGTTCTTC.

V is TRBV5-1 and J is TRBJ2-3; 8 nucleotides agree with TRBD1. The V segment lost 0 bases and the J segment 6 bases; nucleotides outside the gene matches: 3. The V gene's germline CDR1 is SGHRS and CDR2 YFSETQ. This CDR3 spans 14 amino acids. The CDR3 DNA sequence: TGCGCCAGCAGCTTGGGGGGACAGGCGGATACGCAGTATTTT. Translated, it gives CASSLGGQADTQYF.

The table lists this clonotype with a few counts. The chain links TRBV18 to TRBJ1-6; 9 bases map to TRBD1. Per germline, CDR1 KGHSH and CDR2 LQKENI. The CDR3 covers 16 residues. The ends lost 3 bases at V and 15 bases at J; junction bases unmatched: 15. The CDR3 loop reads CASSPTAGTGRQSLHF. Here the CDR3 DNA reads TGTGCCAGCTCACCGACAGCCGGGACAGGGAGGCAGAGCCTCCACTTT.

This clonotype showed up just a few times. The chain employs TRBV29-1 and TRBJ2-1; D may be TRBD1 (6 bases). The CDR3 is 11 amino acids. Trimming cost V 6 bases and J 6 bases, with 9 bases left between them. Germline CDR1 is SQVTM and CDR2 is ANQGSEA. Here the CDR3 DNA reads TGCAGCGTGATACAGGGCAATGAGCAGTTCTTC. It specifies CSVIQGNEQFF.

The table lists this clonotype with many counts. This chain connects TRBV10-2 to TRBJ2-6; the D gene is possibly TRBD2 (5 bases). The germline V gene encodes CDR1 WSHSY and CDR2 SAAADI. The length of the CDR3 is 14 residues. V was trimmed by 6 bases and J by 2 bases, leaving 8 bases between them. Written as DNA, the CDR3 is TGCGCCAGCAGGCCGACTACTGGGGCCAACGTCCTGACTTTC. Translating it yields CASRPTTGANVLTF.

This clonotype was counted between two and nine times. The CDR3, as DNA: TGTGCCAGCAGCCATAGCGGGAGGGCCGACTACAATGAGCAGTTCTTC. The encoded protein is CASSHSGRADYNEQFF. This sequence joins TRBV5-6 and TRBJ2-1, with 11 nucleotides matching TRBD2. Germline lookup yields CDR1 SGHDT and CDR2 YYEEEE. J lost 3 bases, V lost 4 bases, and 6 bases had no gene match. The CDR3 has 16 amino acids.

This clonotype was counted ten times or more. The V call is TRBV28, the J call TRBJ1-5, with D unclear. V lost 1 base, J lost 6 bases, and 4 bases lay in between. Germline assignment: CDR1 MDHEN and CDR2 SYDVKM. CDR3 length: 12 amino acids. CDR3 protein: CASSLFAQPQHF. CDR3 DNA sequence: TGTGCCAGCAGTTTATTCGCTCAGCCCCAGCATTTT. The full variable domain, with the rest looked up from reference TRBV28 and TRBJ1-5, is DVKVTQSSRYLVKRTGEKVFLECVQDMDHENMFWYRQDPGLGLRLIYFSYDVKMKEKGDIPEGYSVSREKKERFSLILESASTNQTSMYLCASSLFAQPQHFGDGTRLSIL.

This clonotype has only a few counts. The chain couples TRBV7-6 to TRBJ1-2; 7 bases match TRBD1. V was clipped by 1 base and J by 5 bases; unmatched bases: 16. This CDR3 has 18 residues. Per the germline V gene, CDR1 is SGHVS and CDR2 is FNYEAQ. In nucleotides, the CDR3 is TGTGCCAGCAGCTTAGTCGGGACAGAGGACTCCGCGTTATATGGCTACACCTTC. Its translation: CASSLVGTEDSALYGYTF.

This chain connects TRBV29-1 to TRBJ1-2, with TRBD1 matching 9 bases. The junction had 5 bases not matched to a gene; V was cut back by 5 bases and J by 4 bases. Germline CDR1 and CDR2: SQVTM and ANQGSEA. The CDR3 extends over 13 amino acids. This chain's CDR3 is CSVTRDRAYGYTF. The CDR3 nucleotides are TGCAGCGTTACCCGGGACAGGGCCTATGGCTACACCTTC.

The chain carries TRBV12-3 or TRBV12-4 and TRBJ1-5; TRBD1 might be the D (5 bases). The CDR3 totals 15 residues. With 3 bases removed from V and 0 bases from J, the gap between germline ends came to 9 bases. The CDR3 reads CASSFWGISNQPQHF. For the CDR3, the DNA is TGTGCCAGCAGTTTTTGGGGGATTAGCAATCAGCCCCAGCATTTT.

This clonotype appeared a few times. DNA of the CDR3: TGTGCCAGCAGCTTCGACAGGGGATATGGGCCCCAGCATTTT. It codes for CASSFDRGYGPQHF. This chain connects TRBV7-2 to TRBJ1-5, with TRBD1 matching over 8 bases. The J segment lost 9 bases and the V segment lost 3 bases, leaving 7 bases of the junction unmatched. The V gene's germline CDR1 is SGHTA and CDR2 FQGNSA. The CDR3 has 14 residues.